This TCR beta chain was captured in a study of T cell repertoires in cytomegalovirus infection. Study context: Alongside well-studied HLA-B-restricted CMV epitopes, recently identified HLA-C-restricted CMV epitopes were also used. Whole-study findings and limits: Summed public TCR beta family frequency identified CMV carriers bearing the relevant HLA. The ex vivo response was dominated by HLA-C-restricted CMV-specific TCR beta clonotypes.

Trimming pared 1 base from V and 7 bases from J, leaving 8 bases between. The CDR3 is 13 residues long. Germline CDR1 DFQATT, CDR2 SNEGSKA (reference sequence). From the reads, TCRdb called clonotypes with MiXCR, one entry per CDR3 protein. The sample lists about 400,000 distinct CDR3 sequences, just under 35% occurring once. Notes on this clonotype: Its antigen remains unknown.

The genes are TRBV20-1 and TRBJ1-6, with D maybe TRBD1 (5 bases). This TCR derives from a human donor in good health (CMV status not recorded). Some clones in this sample may be carry-over from other donors' samples. The sequences come from cultured PBMCs, collected from culture after CMV antigen stimulation. The CDR3 DNA is TGCAGTGCTAGAGGGGACCTGAATTCACCCCTCCACTTT. Translated, it gives CSARGDLNSPLHF.